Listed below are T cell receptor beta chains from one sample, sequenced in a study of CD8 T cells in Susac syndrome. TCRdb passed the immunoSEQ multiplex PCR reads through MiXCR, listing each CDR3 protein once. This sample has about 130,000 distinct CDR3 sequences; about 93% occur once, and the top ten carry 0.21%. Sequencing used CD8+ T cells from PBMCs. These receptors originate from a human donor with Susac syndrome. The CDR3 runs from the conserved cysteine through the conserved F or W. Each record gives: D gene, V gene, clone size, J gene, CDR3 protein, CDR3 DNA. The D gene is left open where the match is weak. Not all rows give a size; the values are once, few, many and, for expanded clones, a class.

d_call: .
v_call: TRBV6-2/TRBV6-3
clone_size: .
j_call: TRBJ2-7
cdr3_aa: CASSSTPTGQANEQYF
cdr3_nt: TGTGCCAGCAGTTCGACCCCGACAGGCCAGGCTAACGAGCAGTACTTC

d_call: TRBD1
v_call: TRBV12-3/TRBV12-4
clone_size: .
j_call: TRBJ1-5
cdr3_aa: CASSHTGGEEWQPQHF
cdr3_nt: TGTGCCAGCAGCCATACAGGGGGCGAGGAATGGCAGCCCCAGCATTTT

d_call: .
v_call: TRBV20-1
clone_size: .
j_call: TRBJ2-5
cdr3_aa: CSASPRVIQETQYF
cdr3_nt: TGCAGTGCTAGTCCTAGAGTCATACAAGAGACCCAGTACTTC

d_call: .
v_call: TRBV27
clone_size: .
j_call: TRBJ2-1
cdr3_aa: CASSPGWSSYNEQFF
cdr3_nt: TGTGCCAGCAGTCCGGGGTGGAGCTCCTACAATGAGCAGTTCTTC

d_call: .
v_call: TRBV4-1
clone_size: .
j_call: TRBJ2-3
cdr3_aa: CASSQVWAQSTDTQYF
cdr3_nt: TGCGCCAGCAGCCAAGTCTGGGCCCAGAGCACAGATACGCAGTATTTT

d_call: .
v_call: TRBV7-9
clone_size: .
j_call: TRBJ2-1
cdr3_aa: CASSQGTSEQFF
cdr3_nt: TGTGCCAGCAGCCAGGGGACTTCTGAGCAGTTCTTC

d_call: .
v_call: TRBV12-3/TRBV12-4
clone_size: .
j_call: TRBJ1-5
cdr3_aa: CASSWGGQPQHF
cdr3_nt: TGTGCCAGCAGCTGGGGTGGTCAGCCCCAGCATTTT

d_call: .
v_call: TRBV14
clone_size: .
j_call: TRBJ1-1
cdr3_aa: CASSQVPGAGAFF
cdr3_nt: TGTGCCAGCAGCCAAGTTCCGGGGGCAGGTGCTTTCTTT

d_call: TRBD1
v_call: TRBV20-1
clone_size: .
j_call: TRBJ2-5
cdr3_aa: CSASQGQRIETQYF
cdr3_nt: TGCAGTGCTAGCCAGGGACAGAGAATAGAGACCCAGTACTTC

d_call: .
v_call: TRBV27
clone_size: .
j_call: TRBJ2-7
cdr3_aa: CASSLGTSYEQYF
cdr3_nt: TGTGCCAGCAGTTTGGGCACATCCTACGAGCAGTACTTC

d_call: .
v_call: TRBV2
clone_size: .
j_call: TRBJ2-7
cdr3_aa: CASSEDNYEQYF
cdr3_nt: TGTGCCAGCAGTGAAGACAACTACGAGCAGTACTTC

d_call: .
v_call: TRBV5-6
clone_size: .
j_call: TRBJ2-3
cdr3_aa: CASSDGGPTDTQYF
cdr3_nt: TGTGCCAGCAGCGACGGGGGGCCGACAGATACGCAGTATTTT

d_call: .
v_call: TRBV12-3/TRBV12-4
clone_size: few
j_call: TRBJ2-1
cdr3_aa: CASSFGHEQFF
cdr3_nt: TGTGCCAGCAGTTTTGGACATGAGCAGTTCTTC

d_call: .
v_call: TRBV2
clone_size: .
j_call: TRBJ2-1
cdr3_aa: CASLLQGNEQFF
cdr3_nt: TGTGCCAGTCTATTACAGGGTAATGAGCAGTTCTTC

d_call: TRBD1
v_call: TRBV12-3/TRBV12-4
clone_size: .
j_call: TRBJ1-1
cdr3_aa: CASSSGQGNTEAFF
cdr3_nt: TGTGCCAGCAGTTCGGGACAGGGGAACACTGAAGCTTTCTTT

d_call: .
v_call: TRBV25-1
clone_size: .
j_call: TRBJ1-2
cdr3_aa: CASSEYGAYGYTF
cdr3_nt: TGTGCCAGCAGTGAATACGGAGCGTATGGCTACACCTTC

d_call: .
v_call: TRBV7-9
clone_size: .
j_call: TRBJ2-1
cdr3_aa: CASSVRTRANEQFF
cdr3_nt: TGTGCCAGCAGCGTAAGGACCCGGGCGAATGAGCAGTTCTTC

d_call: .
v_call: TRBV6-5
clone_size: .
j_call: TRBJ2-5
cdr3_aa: CASSYSVAGQETQYF
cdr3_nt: TGTGCCAGCAGTTACTCGGTCGCGGGTCAAGAGACCCAGTACTTC

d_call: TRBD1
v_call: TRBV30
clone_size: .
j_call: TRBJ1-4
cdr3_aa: CAWSPGQSGEKLFF
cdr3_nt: TGTGCCTGGAGCCCGGGACAGTCGGGTGAAAAACTGTTTTTT

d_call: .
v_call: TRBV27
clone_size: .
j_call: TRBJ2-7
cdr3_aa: CASSPSAGAVSYEQYF
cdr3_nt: TGTGCCAGCAGTCCTTCTGCGGGGGCCGTCTCCTACGAGCAGTACTTC

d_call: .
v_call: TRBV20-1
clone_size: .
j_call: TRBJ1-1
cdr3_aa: CSAQGYQMNTEAFF
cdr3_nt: TGCAGTGCTCAGGGATACCAGATGAACACTGAAGCTTTCTTT

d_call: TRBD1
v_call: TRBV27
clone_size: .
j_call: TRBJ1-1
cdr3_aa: CASSLSRTGNTEAFF
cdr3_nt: TGTGCCAGCAGTTTATCCCGGACAGGGAACACTGAAGCTTTCTTT

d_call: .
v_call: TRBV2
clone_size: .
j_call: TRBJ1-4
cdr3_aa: CASSDPPALSTATNEKLFF
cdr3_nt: TGTGCCAGCAGTGACCCCCCCGCGCTATCGACAGCAACTAATGAAAAACTGTTTTTT

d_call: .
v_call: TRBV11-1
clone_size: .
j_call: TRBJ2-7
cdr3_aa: CASSLWIEPYEQYF
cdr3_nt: TGTGCCAGCAGCTTATGGATCGAACCCTACGAGCAGTACTTC

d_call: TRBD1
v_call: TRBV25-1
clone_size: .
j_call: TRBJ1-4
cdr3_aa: CASSDPGQANEKLFF
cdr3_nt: TGTGCCAGCAGTGATCCGGGACAGGCTAATGAAAAACTGTTTTTT

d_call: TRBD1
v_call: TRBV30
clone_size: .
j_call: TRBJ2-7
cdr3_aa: CAWNLLGTGVSYEQYF
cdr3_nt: TGTGCCTGGAACTTGTTGGGGACAGGGGTTTCCTACGAGCAGTACTTC

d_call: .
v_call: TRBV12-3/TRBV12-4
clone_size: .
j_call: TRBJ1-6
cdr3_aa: CASSFESSYNSPLHF
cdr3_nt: TGTGCCAGCAGTTTCGAATCCTCCTATAATTCACCCCTCCACTTT

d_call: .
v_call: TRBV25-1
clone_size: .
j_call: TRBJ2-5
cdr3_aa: CASSEPFVFGSEETQYF
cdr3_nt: TGTGCCAGCAGTGAACCCTTTGTGTTTGGTTCAGAAGAGACCCAGTACTTC

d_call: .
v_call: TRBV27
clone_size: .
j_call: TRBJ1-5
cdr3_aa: CASSLSGWGPLGNQPQHF
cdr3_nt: TGTGCCAGCAGTTTATCAGGGTGGGGCCCATTGGGCAATCAGCCCCAGCATTTT

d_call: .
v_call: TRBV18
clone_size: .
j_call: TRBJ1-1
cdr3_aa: CASSPQARKNTEAFF
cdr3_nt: TGTGCCAGCTCACCACAGGCGCGAAAGAACACTGAAGCTTTCTTT

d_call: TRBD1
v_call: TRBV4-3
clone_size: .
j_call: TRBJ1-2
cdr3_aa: CASSQAHTGAYGYTF
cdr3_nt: TGCGCCAGCAGCCAAGCCCACACAGGGGCCTATGGCTACACCTTC

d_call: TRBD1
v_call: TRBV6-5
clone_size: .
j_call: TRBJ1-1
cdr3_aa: CASTLTGGDTEAFF
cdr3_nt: TGTGCCAGCACCCTGACAGGGGGGGACACTGAAGCTTTCTTT

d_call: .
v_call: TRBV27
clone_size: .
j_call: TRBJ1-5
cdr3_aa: CASSLVGSGTQPQHF
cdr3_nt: TGTGCCAGCAGTCTCGTCGGCAGTGGGACTCAGCCCCAGCATTTT

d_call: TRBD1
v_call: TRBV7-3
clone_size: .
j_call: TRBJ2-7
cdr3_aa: CASSSTGGEQYF
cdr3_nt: TGTGCCAGCAGCTCAACAGGGGGCGAGCAGTACTTC

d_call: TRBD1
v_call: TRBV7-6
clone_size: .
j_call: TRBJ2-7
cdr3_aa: CASSPYPQGAYEQYF
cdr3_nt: TGTGCCAGCAGCCCATACCCCCAGGGGGCTTACGAGCAGTACTTC

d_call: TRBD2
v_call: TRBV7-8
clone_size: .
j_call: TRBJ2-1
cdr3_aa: CASSLDPAGAGNEQFF
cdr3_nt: TGTGCCAGCAGCTTAGATCCAGCGGGAGCCGGAAATGAGCAGTTCTTC

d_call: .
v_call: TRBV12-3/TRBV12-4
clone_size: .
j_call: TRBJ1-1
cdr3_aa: CASSDTDTDTEAFF
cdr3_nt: TGTGCCAGCAGTGACACAGACACGGACACTGAAGCTTTCTTT

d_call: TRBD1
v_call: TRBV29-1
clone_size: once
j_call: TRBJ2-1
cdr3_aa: CSVSFTGQGDYNEQFF
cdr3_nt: TGCAGCGTTTCTTTTACGGGACAGGGTGACTACAATGAGCAGTTCTTC

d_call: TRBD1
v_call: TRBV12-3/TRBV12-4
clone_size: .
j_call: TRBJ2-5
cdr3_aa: CASSRTGGIGETQYF
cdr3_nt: TGTGCCAGCAGTCGAACAGGGGGCATCGGGGAGACCCAGTACTTC

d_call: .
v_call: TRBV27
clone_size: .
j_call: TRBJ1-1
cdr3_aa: CASRYGQDTEAFF
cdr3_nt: TGTGCCAGCCGCTATGGGCAGGACACTGAAGCTTTCTTT

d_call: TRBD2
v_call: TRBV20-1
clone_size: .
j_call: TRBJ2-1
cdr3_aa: CSADTGTSVGEQFF
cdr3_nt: TGCAGTGCGGACACAGGGACTAGCGTTGGTGAGCAGTTCTTC

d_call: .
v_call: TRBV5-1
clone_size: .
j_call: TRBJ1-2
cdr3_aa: CASSEDLFLSYGYTF
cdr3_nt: TGCGCCAGCAGCGAGGACCTATTTCTTAGCTATGGCTACACCTTC

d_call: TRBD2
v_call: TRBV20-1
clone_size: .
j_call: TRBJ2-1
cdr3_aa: CSARGLAGGLGEQFF
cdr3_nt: TGCAGTGCTAGGGGACTAGCGGGAGGATTGGGTGAGCAGTTCTTC